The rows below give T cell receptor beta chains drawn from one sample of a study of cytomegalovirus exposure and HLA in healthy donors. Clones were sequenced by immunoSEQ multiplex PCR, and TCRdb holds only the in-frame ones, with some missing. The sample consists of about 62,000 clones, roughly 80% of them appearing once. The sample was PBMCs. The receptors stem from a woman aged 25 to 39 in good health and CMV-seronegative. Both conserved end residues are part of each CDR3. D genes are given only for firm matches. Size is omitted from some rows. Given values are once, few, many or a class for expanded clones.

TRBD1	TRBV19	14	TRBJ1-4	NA	TGTGCCAGTAGTAGACAGGGGGAGAATGAAAAACTGTTTTTT	CASSRQGENEKLFF
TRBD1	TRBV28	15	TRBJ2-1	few	TGTGCCAGCAGCTCCGGACAGGGGGACTACAATGAGCAGTTCTTC	CASSSGQGDYNEQFF
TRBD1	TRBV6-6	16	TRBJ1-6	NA	TGTGCCAGCAGTTACCTGGTTGATACAGGGGGTTCACCCCTCCACTTT	CASSYLVDTGGSPLHF
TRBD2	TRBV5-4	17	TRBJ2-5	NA	TGTGCCAGCAGCTTGGGGGAAAGACTAGCGGGGCTCAAGACCCAGTACTTC	CASSLGERLAGLKTQYF
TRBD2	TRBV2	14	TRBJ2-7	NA	TGTGCCAGCAGTGCCTACCGGGGGGCCTACGAGCAGTACTTC	CASSAYRGAYEQYF
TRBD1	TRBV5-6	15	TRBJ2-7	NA	TGTGCCAGCAGCTTGAGGCGAGGGACAGGGGTTGAGCAGTACTTC	CASSLRRGTGVEQYF
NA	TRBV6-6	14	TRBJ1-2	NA	TGTGCCAGCGGCAGCCGAGGGACTATTGGCGGCTACACCTTC	CASGSRGTIGGYTF
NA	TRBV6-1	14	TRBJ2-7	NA	TGTGCCAGCAGTGAAGCGGTAGGGAGGTACGAGCAGTACTTC	CASSEAVGRYEQYF
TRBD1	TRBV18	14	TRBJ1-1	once	TGTGCCAGCTCGAGGGGACAGGGGGGCACTGAAGCTTTCTTT	CASSRGQGGTEAFF
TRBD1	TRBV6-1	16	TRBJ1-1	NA	TGTGCCAGCAGTGAAGGGACAGGGCGACTCAACACTGAAGCTTTCTTT	CASSEGTGRLNTEAFF
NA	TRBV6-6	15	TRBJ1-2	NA	TGTGCCAGCAGTTACCCAGGGGCGCAGGGTGGCGGCTACACCTTC	CASSYPGAQGGGYTF
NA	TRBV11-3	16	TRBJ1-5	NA	TGTGCCAGCAGCTTTGGGGGCTTGTTCGGCAATCAGCCCCAGCATTTT	CASSFGGLFGNQPQHF
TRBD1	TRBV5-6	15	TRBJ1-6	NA	TGTGCCAGCAGCGACAGGACAGGGGGAGATTCACCCCTCCACTTT	CASSDRTGGDSPLHF
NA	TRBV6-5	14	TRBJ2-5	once	TGTGCCAGCACCCGAGCGGGGACACGGGAGACCCAGTACTTC	CASTRAGTRETQYF
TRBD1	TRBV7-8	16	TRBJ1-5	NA	TGTGCCAGCAGCTTAACAGGGGGATTGGGCAATCAGCCCCAGCATTTT	CASSLTGGLGNQPQHF
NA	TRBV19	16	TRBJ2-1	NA	TGTGCCAGTAGTTATAATGACATAACCTCCTACAATGAGCAGTTCTTC	CASSYNDITSYNEQFF
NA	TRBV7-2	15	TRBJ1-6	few	TGTGCCAGCAGCTTAGTCCGGGTATCGGATTCACCCCTCCACTTT	CASSLVRVSDSPLHF
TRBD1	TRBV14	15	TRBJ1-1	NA	TGTGCCAGCAGCCCCCTGACAGGGTTGGGGACTGAAGCTTTCTTT	CASSPLTGLGTEAFF
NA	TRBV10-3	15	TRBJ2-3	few	TGTGCCATCAGTGAACCAGGGATATCCACAGATACGCAGTATTTT	CAISEPGISTDTQYF
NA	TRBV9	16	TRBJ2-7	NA	TGTGCCAGCAGCGTCGGCCATTGGGGGGAGCGTTACGAGCAGTACTTC	CASSVGHWGERYEQYF
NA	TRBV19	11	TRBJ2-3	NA	TGTGCCAGCGTCGGGGGTGCTACGCAGTATTTT	CASVGGATQYF
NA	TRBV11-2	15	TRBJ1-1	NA	TGTGCCAGCAGCATAAACAGGGCCACAAACACTGAAGCTTTCTTT	CASSINRATNTEAFF
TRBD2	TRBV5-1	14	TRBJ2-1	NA	TGCGCCAGCAGGCGGACTAGCGAGTACAATGAGCAGTTCTTC	CASRRTSEYNEQFF
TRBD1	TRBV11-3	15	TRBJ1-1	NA	TGTGCCAGCAGCTACCGGACAGGGCGGAACACTGAAGCTTTCTTT	CASSYRTGRNTEAFF
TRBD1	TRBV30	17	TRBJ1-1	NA	TGTGCCTGGAGTATGAACCCTCCCGGGACAGGGGGCACTGAAGCTTTCTTT	CAWSMNPPGTGGTEAFF
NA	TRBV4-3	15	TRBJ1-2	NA	TGCGCCAGCAGCCAAGAATTCCCAGTTAACTATGGCTACACCTTC	CASSQEFPVNYGYTF
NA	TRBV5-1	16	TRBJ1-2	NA	TGCGCCAGCAGCTTGGCCGGGGACACAGGGTGGGGTGGCTACACCTTC	CASSLAGDTGWGGYTF
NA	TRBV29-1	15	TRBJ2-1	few	TGCAGCGTTGAAGGCCGGGAAAGCTCCTACAATGAGCAGTTCTTC	CSVEGRESSYNEQFF
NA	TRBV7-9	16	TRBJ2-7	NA	TGTGCCAGCAGCTTAATAGGCGTCTCAGGGCCCCACGAGCAGTACTTC	CASSLIGVSGPHEQYF
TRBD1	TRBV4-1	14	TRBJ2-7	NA	TGCGCCAGCAGCCGCCCGGGACAGGGTACCGAGCAGTACTTC	CASSRPGQGTEQYF
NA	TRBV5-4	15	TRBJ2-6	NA	TGTGCCAGCAGGCTCCTGACTCAGGGGGCCAACGTCCTGACTTTC	CASRLLTQGANVLTF
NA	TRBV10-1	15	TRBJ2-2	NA	TGCGCCAGCAGTGACTCTACTGTCTTGACCGGGGAGCTGTTTTTT	CASSDSTVLTGELFF
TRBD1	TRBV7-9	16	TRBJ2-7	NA	TGTGCCAGCAGCCTTTCCGGGACAGGGAATTCCTACGAGCAGTACTTC	CASSLSGTGNSYEQYF
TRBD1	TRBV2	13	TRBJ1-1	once	TGTGCCAGCAGTACAGGGGAGCCCACTGAAGCTTTCTTT	CASSTGEPTEAFF
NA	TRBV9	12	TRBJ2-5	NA	TGTGCCGGACCTAGCGCTAAAGAGACCCAGTACTTC	CAGPSAKETQYF